This T cell receptor beta chain was obtained from a study of HIV-infected patients and healthy controls. The CDR3 runs 15 residues. V lost 2 bases and J 0 bases, leaving 9 bases between the germline ends. CDR1 and CDR2 from the germline V gene are MNHEY and SVGEGT. MiXCR was run by TCRdb on the 5' RACE reads, yielding one entry per CDR3 protein. The sample has 50,000 to 80,000 distinct CDR3 sequences, approximately 21% seen once; the top ten hold about 1.3%. The chain carries TRBV6-2 or TRBV6-3 and TRBJ2-3; D ambiguous. The sample taken for sequencing was CD4+ T cells from blood. The TCR originated in a human donor in good health. The CDR3 nucleotides read TGTGCCAGCAGTTACAGGGTAGGGAGCACAGATACGCAGTATTTT. Protein: CASSYRVGSTDTQYF.